This TCR beta chain was recorded in a study of cytomegalovirus exposure and HLA in healthy donors. Measured with immunoSEQ multiplex PCR; TCRdb has only the in-frame clones, and not every one. Altogether about 330,000 clones are present, 87% being singletons, with the ten largest covering roughly 1.2%. V lost 7 bases and J lost 1, with 14 bases in between. This CDR3 is built from 14 residues. Germline V CDR1 and CDR2: MNHEY, SVGAGI. Specimen: PBMCs. The chain links TRBV6-5 to TRBJ2-7; D is uncertain. The TCR originated in a woman aged 25 to 39 in good health and CMV-seropositive. In DNA form, the CDR3 reads TGTGCCAGCAAGTCGGACGGCGATTCCTACGAGCAGTACTTC. Its translation is CASKSDGDSYEQYF.